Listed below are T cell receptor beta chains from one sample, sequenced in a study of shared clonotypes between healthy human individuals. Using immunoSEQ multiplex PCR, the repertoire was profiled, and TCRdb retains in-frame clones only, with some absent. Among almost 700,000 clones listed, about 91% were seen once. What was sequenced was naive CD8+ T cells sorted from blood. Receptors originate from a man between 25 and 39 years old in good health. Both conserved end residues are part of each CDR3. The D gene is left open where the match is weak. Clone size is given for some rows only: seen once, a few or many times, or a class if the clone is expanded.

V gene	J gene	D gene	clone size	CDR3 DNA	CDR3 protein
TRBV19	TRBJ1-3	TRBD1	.	TGTGCCAGTGTCAGGGACAGGGCCACTGGAAACACCATATATTTT	CASVRDRATGNTIYF
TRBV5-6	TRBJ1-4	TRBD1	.	TGTGCCAGCAGCTTTTCGGGACAGACAAGGACTAATGAAAAACTGTTTTTT	CASSFSGQTRTNEKLFF
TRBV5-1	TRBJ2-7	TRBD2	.	TGCGCCAGCAGCCCCTTGGGGAGGGGTGTTGAGCAGTACTTC	CASSPLGRGVEQYF
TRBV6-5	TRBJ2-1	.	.	TGTGCCAGCAGCCCCTATGGAGGCAATGAGCAGTTCTTC	CASSPYGGNEQFF
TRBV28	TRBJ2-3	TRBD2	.	TGTGCCAGCAGTTCTAGACTAGCGGGAGGGTTAGATACGCAGTATTTT	CASSSRLAGGLDTQYF
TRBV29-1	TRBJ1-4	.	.	TGCAGCGTTAGTAGCTGGGAGGACGAAAAACTGTTTTTT	CSVSSWEDEKLFF
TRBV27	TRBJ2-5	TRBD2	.	TGTGCCAGCATGCAGCTAGCGGGAGTTGCAGAGACCCAGTACTTC	CASMQLAGVAETQYF
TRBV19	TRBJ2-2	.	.	TGTGCCAGTAGTATAGCCGTCACCGGGGAGCTGTTTTTT	CASSIAVTGELFF
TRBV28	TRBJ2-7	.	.	TGTGCCAGCACCCCCCCGGGCCTCTTCTACGAGCAGTACTTC	CASTPPGLFYEQYF
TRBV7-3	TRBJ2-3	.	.	TGTGCCAGCAGCTTAATCCCTAGCAAAGCAGATACGCAGTATTTT	CASSLIPSKADTQYF
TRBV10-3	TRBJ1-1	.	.	TGTGCCATCAGTGAGTCAGCAGCATACTCCGCTGAAGCTTTCTTT	CAISESAAYSAEAFF
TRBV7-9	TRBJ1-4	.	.	TGTGCCAGCAGAGGGACTCAAGGGGCCCTAAATGAAAAACTGTTTTTT	CASRGTQGALNEKLFF
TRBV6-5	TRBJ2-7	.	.	TGTGCCAGCAGCCCGGGACTCGGTACCTACGAGCAGTACTTC	CASSPGLGTYEQYF
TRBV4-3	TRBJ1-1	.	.	TGCGCCAGCAGCCAAGCGGACGACAGCCTAACTGAAGCTTTCTTT	CASSQADDSLTEAFF
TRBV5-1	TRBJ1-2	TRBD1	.	TGCGCCAGCAGCTCGGGACAGGGTGGTAGTGGCTACACCTTC	CASSSGQGGSGYTF
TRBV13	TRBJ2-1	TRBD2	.	TGTGCCAGCAGCTTAGGACTAGCGGGGTCCTACAATGAGCAGTTCTTC	CASSLGLAGSYNEQFF
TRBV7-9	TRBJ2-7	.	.	TGTGCCAGCAGCTTAGCGCCCCGGGTGGGGAAGAACTTC	CASSLAPRVGKNF
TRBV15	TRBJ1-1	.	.	TGTGCCACCAGCAGAGATTTGGGGGCGAACACTGAAGCTTTCTTT	CATSRDLGANTEAFF
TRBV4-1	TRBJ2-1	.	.	TGCGCCAGCAGCCAAGATATGGGGGAGTGGGACGATGAGCAGTTCTTC	CASSQDMGEWDDEQFF
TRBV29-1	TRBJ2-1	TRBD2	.	TGCAGCGTTGAAGATGGCGGACTAGCGGGAGTCTACAATGAGCAGTTCTTC	CSVEDGGLAGVYNEQFF
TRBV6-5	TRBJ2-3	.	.	TGTGCCAGCAGTTTCCTCGCTAGCACAGATACGCAGTATTTT	CASSFLASTDTQYF
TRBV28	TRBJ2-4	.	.	TGTGCCAGCAGTTTTAGGGGTAAAAACATTCAGTACTTC	CASSFRGKNIQYF
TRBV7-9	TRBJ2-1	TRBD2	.	TGTGCCAGTGCAGTAACTAGCGGGGCTGGCAATGAGCAGTTCTTC	CASAVTSGAGNEQFF
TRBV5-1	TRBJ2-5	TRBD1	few	TGCGCCAGCAGCTGGGGGGACAGGTACCAAGAGACCCAGTACTTC	CASSWGDRYQETQYF
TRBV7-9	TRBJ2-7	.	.	TGTGCCAGCAGCCCTGGGGTATCCTACGAGCAGTACTTC	CASSPGVSYEQYF
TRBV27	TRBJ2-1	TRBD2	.	TGTGCCAGCACCCATAGCGGGAGCTACAATGAGCAGTTCTTC	CASTHSGSYNEQFF
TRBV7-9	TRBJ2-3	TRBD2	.	TGTGCCAGTGTTAGGAGGAGGCTAGCGGGAGAATTTGTAGATACGCAGTATTTT	CASVRRRLAGEFVDTQYF
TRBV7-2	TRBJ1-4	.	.	TGTGCCAGCAGCTCAATAGGGGCCGTTAATGAAAAACTGTTTTTT	CASSSIGAVNEKLFF
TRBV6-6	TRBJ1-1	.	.	TGTGCCAGCAGTTCCCGTGTCGATGGCACTGAAGCTTTCTTT	CASSSRVDGTEAFF
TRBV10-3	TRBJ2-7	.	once	TGTGCCATCAGTGATGGTCGGGACGAGCAGTACTTC	CAISDGRDEQYF
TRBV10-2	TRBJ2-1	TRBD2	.	TGCGCCAGCAGGCCCGGTGCGGGGGTCGGAAATGAGCAGTTCTTC	CASRPGAGVGNEQFF
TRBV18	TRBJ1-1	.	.	TGTGCCAGCTCTTTTACGGGGGATCGGTACACTGAAGCTTTCTTT	CASSFTGDRYTEAFF
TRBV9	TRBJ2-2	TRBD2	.	TGTGCCAGCAGCGGACTAGCGGGAGGGCACTCGGGAAACACCGGGGAGCTGTTTTTT	CASSGLAGGHSGNTGELFF